The 32 T cell receptor beta chains below all came from one sample that was sequenced in a study of blood T cell repertoires in COVID-19. Sequencing was performed with immunoSEQ multiplex PCR; in TCRdb, only in-frame clones are kept and a portion is missing. The table lists 100,000 to 120,000 clones, 85% of them singletons. Sequencing was done on a sample of peripheral blood. These receptors all come from a man aged 50-60 years with acute or convalescent COVID-19.

In its sample, this clone was seen a few times. The chain is built from TRBV28 and TRBJ2-1; 10 bases line up with TRBD2. Germline V CDR1 and CDR2: MDHEN, SYDVKM. CDR3 length equals 15 residues. Losses at the gene ends were 6 bases for V and 2 bases for J; bases not matched to a gene: 4. CDR3 sequence reads: CASRRAGGAYNEQFF. The CDR3 DNA is TGTGCCAGCAGGCGAGCGGGAGGGGCCTACAATGAGCAGTTCTTC. Filled out from reference TRBV28 and TRBJ2-1, the complete variable domain reads DVKVTQSSRYLVKRTGEKVFLECVQDMDHENMFWYRQDPGLGLRLIYFSYDVKMKEKGDIPEGYSVSREKKERFSLILESASTNQTSMYLCASRRAGGAYNEQFFGPGTRLTVL.

V gene TRBV3-1 (or the pseudogene TRBV3-2) combines with J gene TRBJ1-2; TRBD1 might be the D (5 bases). CDR3 length equals 13 residues. Trimming shortened V by 4 bases and J by 6 bases, and 12 bases separated the two germline ends. Germline loops: CDR1 LGHDT, CDR2 YNNKEL (reference sequence). In nucleotides, the CDR3 is TGTGCCAGCAGCCGTGGGGCGGTCGATGGCTACACCTTC. This translates into CASSRGAVDGYTF.

The chain uses TRBV7-8 and TRBJ2-1; 7 bases align to TRBD1. CDR1 is SGHVS and CDR2 is FQNEAQ in the germline V gene. There are 15 residues in the CDR3. The J segment lost 2 bases and the V segment lost 5 bases, leaving 6 bases of the junction unmatched. The CDR3 is CASSPQGNPYNEQFF. CDR3 coding DNA: TGTGCCAGCAGCCCACAGGGGAACCCCTACAATGAGCAGTTCTTC.

CDR3 nucleotide sequence: TGCGCCAGCAGCTTCGGGACTAACGGGGAGCTGTTTTTT. Translating it yields CASSFGTNGELFF. J is TRBJ2-2 and V is TRBV10-1; 7 bases match TRBD2. CDR1 WNHNN and CDR2 SYGVQD come from the germline V gene (reference sequence). The trim removed 6 bases at V and 7 bases at J, leaving 5 bases unmatched. The length of the CDR3 is 13 residues.

V is TRBV6-6 and J is TRBJ1-2, with TRBD1 identical over 8 bases. Germline-derived CDR1 and CDR2 are MNHNY and SVGAGI (reference sequence). J gave up 6 bases and V 4 bases, and 1 base lay outside the gene matches. This CDR3 is built from 12 residues. The CDR3 coding sequence is TGTGCCAGCAGTTCGGGACAGGATGGCTACACCTTC. Amino acids: CASSSGQDGYTF.

The chain joins TRBV12-5 to TRBJ2-7; unclear D gene. V shed 6 bases and J shed 2 bases, with 14 bases lying between them. The CDR3 runs 14 residues. CDR1 is LGHNT and CDR2 is FRNRAP in the germline V gene. CDR3 nucleotides: TGTGCTAGTGGCTCTCCGTTCGTTCCCTACGAGCAGTACTTC. This sequence encodes CASGSPFVPYEQYF.

This sequence joins TRBV19 and TRBJ2-1; tentative D call: TRBD2 (5 bases). There are 14 residues in the CDR3. Germline V CDR1 and CDR2: LNHDA, SQIVND (reference sequence). Trimming left V 5 bases short and J 8 bases short, with 16 bases between. The CDR3 is CASSSPGIQYEQFF. The CDR3 DNA reads TGTGCCAGTAGTTCACCCGGGATCCAGTATGAGCAGTTCTTC. The variable domain in full, completed from reference TRBV19 and TRBJ2-1, reads DGGITQSPKYLFRKEGQNVTLSCEQNLNHDAMYWYRQDPGQGLRLIYYSQIVNDFQKGDIAEGYSVSREKKESFPLTVTSAQKNPTAFYLCASSSPGIQYEQFFGPGTRLTVL.

This chain links TRBV19 with TRBJ2-1; 12 positions agree with TRBD2. The junction had 8 bases not matched to a gene; V was cut back by 3 bases and J by 5 bases. The length of the CDR3 is 17 residues. CDR1 LNHDA and CDR2 SQIVND come from the germline V gene (reference sequence). CDR3 DNA sequence: TGTGCCAGTAGTATGGCCTCGACTAGCGGGAGTAACAATGAGCAGTTCTTC. Translated, it gives CASSMASTSGSNNEQFF.

CDR3 sequence: CASTPTGGVNTQYF. The CDR3 bases are TGTGCCAGCACCCCGACAGGGGGCGTGAATACGCAGTATTTT. V usage is TRBV27 and J usage is TRBJ2-3, with 10 nucleotides matching TRBD1. In germline, CDR1 is MNHEY, CDR2 SMNVEV (reference sequence). CDR3 length equals 14 residues. J gave up 7 bases and V 7 bases, and 8 bases lay outside the gene matches.

This clone was recorded only once. V usage is TRBV5-6 and J usage is TRBJ2-4; TRBD2 aligns across 9 bases. The CDR3 spans 15 residues. V shed 3 bases and J 9 bases; nucleotides not matched to a gene: 10. Germline V gene data show CDR1 as SGHDT and CDR2 as YYEEEE. CDR3 residues: CASSWGPSGTPIQYF. Here the CDR3 DNA reads TGTGCCAGCAGCTGGGGGCCTAGCGGGACACCCATTCAGTACTTC.

The J gene is TRBJ2-7, the V gene TRBV5-1; tentative D call: TRBD1 (6 bases). The CDR3 length is 14 residues. V was clipped by 0 bases and J by 3 bases, with 10 bases between them. Germline V lookup: CDR1 SGHRS, CDR2 YFSETQ. The CDR3 sequence is CASSLARGSYEQYF. CDR3 nucleotides: TGCGCCAGCAGCTTGGCGAGGGGGAGCTACGAGCAGTACTTC.

The chain employs TRBV21-1 and TRBJ2-5; the table calls TRBD1, which could not be checked here. TRBV21-1 is given as a pseudogene. The CDR3 contains 22 residues. The CDR3 reads CASSKKEHRPLKQDRGQETQYF. CDR3 nucleotides: TGTGCCAGCAGCAAAAAGGAGCATAGGCCACTCAAACAAGACAGGGGCCAAGAGACCCAGTACTTC.

CDR3 coding DNA: TGTGCCAGTAGTACCCCAGGGCGTGGCTACACCTTC. This sequence encodes CASSTPGRGYTF. This chain joins TRBV19 and TRBJ1-2, with a possible D match to TRBD1 (5 bases). The V end lost 4 bases, the J end lost 7 bases, and 10 bases lay between the germline ends. CDR1 is LNHDA and CDR2 is SQIVND in the germline V gene (reference sequence). This CDR3 contains 12 residues.

This clone was observed once. V and J are TRBV28 and TRBJ2-5, with TRBD2 identical over 9 bases. This CDR3 region has 15 residues. V was clipped by 8 bases and J by 5 bases; unmatched bases: 12. The germline V gene encodes CDR1 MDHEN and CDR2 SYDVKM. The CDR3 DNA sequence: TGTGCCAGCGTTCTTGGCGGGGGGGGGTTCGAGACCCAGTACTTC. It translates to CASVLGGGGFETQYF.

CDR3 DNA sequence: TGTGCCAGCAGTCCCAGGGGGCGAGGTGAAGCTTTCTTT. It encodes CASSPRGRGEAFF. The J gene is TRBJ1-1, the V gene TRBV12-3 or TRBV12-4; 8 nucleotides agree with TRBD1. The junction had 6 bases not matched to a gene; V was cut back by 5 bases and J by 7 bases. The CDR3 contains 13 residues.

The chain carries TRBV4-1 and TRBJ2-7, with D tentatively TRBD1 (6 bases). The ends were cut back, 4 bases at V and 4 bases at J, with 14 bases in the middle. The CDR3 runs 14 residues. Germline-derived CDR1 and CDR2 are MGHRA and YSYEKL. This chain's CDR3 is CASSLGARGYEQYF. The DNA for the CDR3 is TGCGCCAGCAGCCTCGGGGCCAGGGGATACGAGCAGTACTTC.

The CDR3 region has the DNA TGTGCCAGCAGTTTCGGCAGGTATAATTCACCCCTCCACTTT. Translated: CASSFGRYNSPLHF. The chain uses TRBV28 and TRBJ1-6; no clear D gene. From germline, CDR1 is MDHEN and CDR2 SYDVKM. With 3 bases removed from V and 4 bases from J, the gap between germline ends came to 7 bases. The CDR3 is made up of 14 amino acids.

The chain couples TRBV7-9 to TRBJ1-2; 9 bases align to TRBD1. The length of the CDR3 is 14 residues. Germline V gives CDR1 SEHNR, CDR2 FQNEAQ (reference sequence). With 5 bases clipped from V and 6 bases from J, the junction kept 7 bases outside the gene matches. The CDR3 is CASSRTGEGDGYTF. DNA for the CDR3: TGTGCCAGCAGCCGGACAGGGGAAGGGGATGGCTACACCTTC.

The J gene is TRBJ1-1, the V gene TRBV19; no clear D gene. Germline CDR1 is LNHDA and CDR2 is SQIVND (reference sequence). The length of the CDR3 is 16 residues. V was pared by 0 bases and J by 1 base, with 12 bases between. Written as DNA, the CDR3 is TGTGCCAGTAGTATAGACGCGGGTCTGGCGAACACTGAAGCTTTCTTT. The encoded protein is CASSIDAGLANTEAFF.

The CDR3 bases are TGTGCCTGGAAGCAGCGGGAGTTGAATGAGCAGTTCTTC. Its translation: CAWKQRELNEQFF. The rearrangement joins TRBV30 to TRBJ2-1; 8 nucleotides line up with TRBD2. Per germline, CDR1 GTSNPN and CDR2 SVGIG (reference sequence). Trimming at V came to 4 bases and at J to 7 bases, leaving 6 bases not matched to a gene. The CDR3 sequence is 13 residues long.

The chain employs TRBV18 and TRBJ2-5; the D is unclear. V dropped 3 bases and J dropped 2 bases, with 10 bases sitting between them. The V gene's germline CDR1 is KGHSH and CDR2 LQKENI. The length of the CDR3 is 14 residues. The CDR3 DNA reads as TGTGCCAGCTCACCCCCCCCAGGACAAGAGACCCAGTACTTC. Translated: CASSPPPGQETQYF.

V and J are TRBV15 and TRBJ2-1; TRBD1 aligns across 7 bases. Germline values: CDR1 LNHNV, CDR2 YYDKDF (reference sequence). V gave up 6 bases and J gave up 9 bases; unmatched junction bases: 14. CDR3 size: 15 residues. CDR3 coding DNA: TGTGCCACCAGTCAAGAGGGGACAGCAATTACTGAGCAGTTCTTC. This encodes CATSQEGTAITEQFF.

The genes are TRBV13 and TRBJ2-3, with D possibly being TRBD1 (6 bases). V lost 5 bases and J lost 4, with 22 bases in between. Per the germline V gene, CDR1 is PRHDT and CDR2 is FYEKMQ (reference sequence). The CDR3 has 17 residues. The CDR3 DNA follows: TGTGCCAGCAGCACCCCAATCCGGGACACTCTGGCAGATACGCAGTATTTT. As protein: CASSTPIRDTLADTQYF.

A note on this clone: It is unclear where the CDR3 begins or ends on the DNA, so no DNA is shown, and the CDR3 is as TCRdb lists it. The rearrangement joins TRBV25-1 to TRBJ2-1; the table's D call TRBD1 went unverified against the DNA. CDR1 MGHDK and CDR2 SYGVNS come from the germline V gene. The length of the CDR3 is 12 amino acids, counting both ends. The CDR3 loop reads CASSVGTGTSFF.

The chain joins TRBV6-5 to TRBJ2-4; no firm D call. This CDR3 has 11 amino acids. Germline V gives CDR1 MNHEY, CDR2 SVGAGI. Trimming stripped 6 bases from V and 8 bases from J, with 8 bases between. The CDR3 region is CASSSPDIQYF. The CDR3 DNA follows: TGTGCCAGCAGCTCTCCGGACATTCAGTACTTC.

The V gene is TRBV18, the J gene TRBJ2-7; 8 bases agree with TRBD2. The germline gives CDR1 KGHSH, CDR2 LQKENI. The CDR3 runs 15 residues. V shed 6 bases and J 2 bases; nucleotides not matched to a gene: 9. The CDR3 DNA reads as TGTGCCAGCTCCCACACGGGAGCGGGGGCCTACGAGCAGTACTTC. It translates to CASSHTGAGAYEQYF. Full variable domain (rest looked up from reference TRBV18 and TRBJ2-7): NAGVMQNPRHLVRRRGQEARLRCSPMKGHSHVYWYRQLPEEGLKFMVYLQKENIIDESGMPKERFSAEFPKEGPSILRIQQVVRGDSAAYFCASSHTGAGAYEQYFGPGTRLTVT.

This sequence joins TRBV18 and TRBJ2-3, with TRBD2 matching 8 bases. The CDR3 has 18 amino acids. V trimming: 1 base; J trimming: 2 bases; junction bases outside the gene matches: 11. The V gene's germline CDR1 is KGHSH and CDR2 LQKENI. CDR3 amino acids: CASSPRSAAGEDTDTQYF. In DNA form, the CDR3 reads TGTGCCAGCTCACCACGGTCTGCAGCGGGAGAGGACACAGATACGCAGTATTTT. The full variable domain, completed using reference TRBV18 and TRBJ2-3, is NAGVMQNPRHLVRRRGQEARLRCSPMKGHSHVYWYRQLPEEGLKFMVYLQKENIIDESGMPKERFSAEFPKEGPSILRIQQVVRGDSAAYFCASSPRSAAGEDTDTQYFGPGTRLTVL.

This chain uses TRBV5-4 with TRBJ2-6; a possible D gene is TRBD1 (5 bases). V shed 5 bases and J shed 0 bases, with 12 bases lying between them. There are 16 residues in the CDR3. Germline V gene data show CDR1 as SGHNT and CDR2 as YYREEE (reference sequence). DNA for the CDR3: TGTGCCAGCAGTTCTGACAGCCGCTCTGGGGCCAACGTCCTGACTTTC. Translating gives CASSSDSRSGANVLTF.

This chain connects TRBV4-2 to TRBJ2-3, with a tentative D call TRBD2 (6 bases). The germline CDR1 and CDR2 sequences are LGHNA and YNFKEQ. CDR3 size: 17 residues. Deletions cut 4 bases from V and 1 base from J, with 18 bases between. DNA for the CDR3: TGTGCCAGCAGCCCACGGAGGAGGCGGGACGGCACAGATACGCAGTATTTT. Encoded protein: CASSPRRRRDGTDTQYF.

The count of this clone is one. The rearrangement joins TRBV18 to TRBJ2-7; D is uncertain. V was trimmed by 3 bases and J by 0 bases, leaving 9 bases between them. Germline-derived CDR1 and CDR2 are KGHSH and LQKENI. CDR3 length: 14 residues. The CDR3 loop reads CASSPLPTSYEQYF. The CDR3 region has the DNA TGTGCCAGCTCACCGCTGCCTACCTCCTACGAGCAGTACTTC.

On this clone: A junction end diverges from the germline sequence, so it may reflect a read error. The gene calls are TRBV10-3 and TRBJ1-2; D call uncertain. The CDR3 is 13 residues long. CDR1 and CDR2 (germline): ENHRY, SYGVKD. The CDR3 sequence is CAISEQSNYGHTF. CDR3 DNA: TGTGCCATCAGTGAGCAGTCTAACTATGGCCACACCTTC.

The rearrangement joins TRBV6-6 to TRBJ2-5, with 11 nucleotides matching TRBD2. The ends lost 8 bases at V and 2 bases at J; junction bases unmatched: 4. Germline V gene sequence: CDR1 MNHNY, CDR2 SVGAGI (reference sequence). This CDR3 contains 14 residues. In DNA form, the CDR3 reads TGTGCCAGCTGGGGACTAGCGGAACAAGAGACCCAGTACTTC. Translation gives CASWGLAEQETQYF.